This T cell receptor (beta chain) originates from a study of cytomegalovirus exposure and HLA in healthy donors. Notes on the study in general: Overall, approximately 150 TCR beta chains were annotated as cytomegalovirus-associated.

Data came from immunoSEQ multiplex PCR; TCRdb stores just in-frame clones and leaves some out. The profile covers some 230,000 clones, with 85% to 95% appearing a single time and about 1% taken by the ten largest. A word on this clone: Its antigen is currently unknown.

Sequenced input: PBMCs. The source is a woman younger than 35 in good health and CMV-seronegative.

CDR3 bases: TGCACCGGACTCTGGCATACAACCTACGAGCAGTACTTC. This codes for CTGLWHTTYEQYF. The chain carries TRBV1 and TRBJ2-7; the table's D gene call, TRBD2, was not cross checked with the DNA. TRBV1 constitutes a pseudogene. There are 13 residues in the CDR3.